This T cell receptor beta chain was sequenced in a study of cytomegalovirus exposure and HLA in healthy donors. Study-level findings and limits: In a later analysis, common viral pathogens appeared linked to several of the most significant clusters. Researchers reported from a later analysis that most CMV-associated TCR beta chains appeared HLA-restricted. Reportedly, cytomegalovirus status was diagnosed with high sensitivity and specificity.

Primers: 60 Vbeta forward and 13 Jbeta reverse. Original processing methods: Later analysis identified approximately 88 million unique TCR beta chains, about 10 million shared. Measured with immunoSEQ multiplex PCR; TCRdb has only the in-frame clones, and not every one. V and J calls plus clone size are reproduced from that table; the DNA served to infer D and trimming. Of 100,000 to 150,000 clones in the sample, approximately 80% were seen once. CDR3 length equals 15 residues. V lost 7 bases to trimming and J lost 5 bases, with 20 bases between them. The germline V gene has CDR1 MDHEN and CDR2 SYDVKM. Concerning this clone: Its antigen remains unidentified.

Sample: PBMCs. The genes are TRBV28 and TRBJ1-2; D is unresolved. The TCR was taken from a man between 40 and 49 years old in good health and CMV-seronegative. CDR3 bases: TGTGCCAGCACCACCACGGGTTACGGTCCGTATGGCTACACCTTC. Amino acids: CASTTTGYGPYGYTF.